Below are 27 T cell receptor beta chains sequenced from a single sample in a study of OX40 agonist ivuxolimab in advanced cancers. TCRdb's copy holds only in-frame clones and misses some; the assay was immunoSEQ multiplex PCR. The sample records tens of thousands of clones, more than 75% being singletons. Sample: CD4+ or CD8+ T cells sorted from blood, taken in a trial of the OX40 agonist ivuxolimab. These receptors all come from an adult with an advanced solid tumor such as melanoma, head and neck, liver or kidney cancer.

The chain links TRBV11-3 to TRBJ2-2; D possibly uses TRBD1 or TRBD2 (6 bases each). Germline V gene data show CDR1 as SGHNT and CDR2 as YENEEA. Trimming removed 3 bases from V and 3 bases from J, with 14 bases in between. This CDR3 spans 16 amino acids. Written as DNA, the CDR3 is TGTGCCAGCAGCTTTTGGGGGGCCCCCCACACCGGGGAGCTGTTTTTT. Translated, it gives CASSFWGAPHTGELFF.

The CDR3 sequence is CAWSVKGNTGELFF. CDR3 DNA sequence: TGTGCCTGGAGTGTGAAAGGGAACACCGGGGAGCTGTTTTTT. This rearrangement joins TRBV30 to TRBJ2-2; D unresolved. Germline CDR1 reads GTSNPN; CDR2 reads SVGIG (reference sequence). The CDR3 is 14 residues long. V gave up 0 bases and J gave up 1 base, with 6 bases separating them. Full variable domain (missing parts from reference TRBV30 and TRBJ2-2): SQTIHQWPATLVQPVGSPLSLECTVEGTSNPNLYWYRQAAGRGLQLLFYSVGIGQISSEVPQNLSASRPQDRQFILSSKKLLLSDSGFYLCAWSVKGNTGELFFGEGSRLTVL.

V is TRBV13 and J is TRBJ2-3; 7 nucleotides agree with TRBD2. Germline V gene data show CDR1 as PRHDT and CDR2 as FYEKMQ (reference sequence). The J segment lost 2 bases and the V segment lost 0 bases, leaving 5 bases of the junction unmatched. The CDR3 has 16 residues. The CDR3 nucleotides read TGTGCCAGCAGCTTAGGGGGAGGGGCCTCCACAGATACGCAGTATTTT. Protein: CASSLGGGASTDTQYF.

CDR3 residues: CASTRRAQGRYEQYF. CDR3 in DNA: TGTGCCAGCACCCGAAGGGCACAGGGGCGCTACGAGCAGTACTTC. This chain joins TRBV28 and TRBJ2-7, with 7 bases fitting TRBD1. Per the germline V gene, CDR1 is MDHEN and CDR2 is SYDVKM. CDR3 length: 15 amino acids. The V gene end was trimmed by 7 bases and the J gene end by 3 bases; junction bases not matched to a gene: 12.

The chain combines TRBV6-1 with TRBJ2-3, with 13 bases identical to TRBD2. J gave up 1 base and V 3 bases, and 7 bases lay outside the gene matches. This CDR3 is built from 18 residues. Germline lookup yields CDR1 MNHNS and CDR2 SASEGT. CDR3 nucleotides: TGTGCCAGCAGTGAGAGGACTAGCGGGAGCGGCGGCACAGATACGCAGTATTTT. Translation gives CASSERTSGSGGTDTQYF.

The chain uses TRBV5-5 and TRBJ2-3, with D possibly being TRBD2 (6 bases). Germline V gives CDR1 SGHKS, CDR2 YYEKEE (reference sequence). The V end was cut by 6 bases, the J end by 0 bases, with 17 bases between. CDR3 length equals 16 residues. CDR3 protein: CASTPDPGTSTDTQYF. The CDR3, as DNA: TGTGCCAGCACCCCTGACCCGGGGACTAGCACAGATACGCAGTATTTT.

The chain carries TRBV4-1 and TRBJ1-2; 7 bases line up with TRBD1. This CDR3 spans 14 amino acids. From germline, CDR1 is MGHRA and CDR2 YSYEKL. Trimming cost V 0 bases and J 4 bases; bases outside gene matches: 2. CDR3 protein: CASSQDHRGYGYTF. The CDR3 bases are TGCGCCAGCAGCCAAGATCACAGGGGCTATGGCTACACCTTC.

The rearrangement uses TRBV10-3 and TRBJ2-7; unclear D gene. V gave up 8 bases and J gave up 5 bases, with 16 bases separating them. Germline V gives CDR1 ENHRY, CDR2 SYGVKD. This CDR3 is 13 amino acids long. This CDR3 is CAIGVLPSDEQYF. As DNA, the CDR3 is TGTGCCATCGGTGTCCTCCCCAGCGACGAGCAGTACTTC.

V is TRBV10-2 and J is TRBJ1-1; 7 nucleotides match TRBD1. V shed 6 bases and J 1 base; nucleotides not matched to a gene: 2. Germline CDR1 and CDR2: WSHSY and SAAADI. The CDR3 loop spans 13 amino acids. The CDR3 region is CASSRGWNTEAFF. The CDR3 DNA reads TGCGCCAGCAGCAGGGGGTGGAACACTGAAGCTTTCTTT.

V is TRBV6-4 and J is TRBJ1-2; 7 bases match TRBD1. There are 14 residues in the CDR3. J gave up 8 bases and V 2 bases, and 8 bases lay outside the gene matches. The V gene's germline CDR1 is MRHNA and CDR2 SNTAGT. CDR3 sequence: CASSDPDRAEGYTF. The CDR3 bases are TGTGCCAGCAGTGACCCCGACAGGGCTGAGGGCTACACCTTC.

The rearrangement links TRBV7-8 to TRBJ1-3; D gene uncertain. Germline V lookup: CDR1 SGHVS, CDR2 FQNEAQ. The V gene lost 2 bases and the J gene lost 0 bases, with 11 bases spanning the gap. This CDR3 has 16 residues. CDR3 sequence reads: CASSLRTSNSGNTIYF. In DNA form, the CDR3 reads TGTGCCAGCAGCTTACGGACTTCTAACTCTGGAAACACCATATATTTT.

The CDR3 bases are TGCGCCAGCTCCGCCGGACGAGAAGGCGGGGAGCTGTTTTTT. Translating gives CASSAGREGGELFF. This chain joins TRBV5-1 and TRBJ2-2; D is undetermined. The CDR3 length is 14 residues. Per germline, CDR1 SGHRS and CDR2 YFSETQ. The ends were cut back, 7 bases at V and 7 bases at J, with 17 bases in the middle.

This rearrangement joins TRBV10-3 to TRBJ2-1, with 10 bases matching TRBD2. Trimming at V came to 7 bases and at J to 5 bases, leaving 5 bases not matched to a gene. Germline CDR1 ENHRY, CDR2 SYGVKD. The CDR3 sequence is 14 residues long. The CDR3 region has the DNA TGTGCCATCACCGGACTAGCGGACCACAATGAGCAGTTCTTC. This codes for CAITGLADHNEQFF.

This clone has only one observation. V gene TRBV29-1 combines with J gene TRBJ2-7, with D possibly TRBD2 on 5 matching bases. The CDR3 runs 13 residues. Germline CDR1 SQVTM, CDR2 ANQGSEA. Trimming stripped 4 bases from V and 4 bases from J, with 14 bases between. This chain's CDR3 is CSVAGMELYEQYF. The CDR3 nucleotides read TGCAGCGTTGCCGGGATGGAACTTTACGAGCAGTACTTC.

V gene TRBV9 combines with J gene TRBJ1-1, with D unclear. From germline, CDR1 is SGDLS and CDR2 YYNGEE. This CDR3 has 13 amino acids. V was cut by 2 bases and J by 8 bases, with 13 bases left in between. This CDR3 is CASSVDPGKEAFF. The CDR3 DNA reads TGTGCCAGCAGCGTCGACCCGGGGAAGGAAGCTTTCTTT.

The rearrangement joins TRBV27 to TRBJ1-1; D remains unclear. Trimming took 3 bases from V and 8 from J, leaving 16 bases between them. The CDR3 consists of 14 residues. Germline lookup yields CDR1 MNHEY and CDR2 SMNVEV (reference sequence). The CDR3 nucleotides are TGTGCCAGCAGTTTCCGAGGACGCCGCGACGAAGCTTTCTTT. This codes for CASSFRGRRDEAFF.

A few counts support this clone. This chain uses TRBV6-6 with TRBJ2-1; D is ambiguous. CDR1 and CDR2 from the germline V gene are MNHNY and SVGAGI (reference sequence). CDR3 length: 12 amino acids. With 6 bases removed from V and 9 bases from J, the gap between germline ends came to 12 bases. CDR3 sequence: CASRAWVSEQFF. CDR3 in DNA: TGTGCCAGCAGGGCTTGGGTTAGTGAGCAGTTCTTC.

This chain joins TRBV13 and TRBJ2-2; D is uncertain. Per the germline V gene, CDR1 is PRHDT and CDR2 is FYEKMQ (reference sequence). Trimming took off 5 bases at V and 5 bases at J, with 9 bases between the two ends. This CDR3 comprises 13 residues. CDR3 residues: CASSPQWTGELFF. The CDR3 nucleotides read TGTGCCAGCAGCCCGCAGTGGACCGGGGAGCTGTTTTTT.

The chain recombines TRBV30 with TRBJ2-7; 7 nucleotides align to TRBD1. Germline trimming cut 3 bases from V and 2 bases from J; bases unmatched to any gene: 4. This CDR3 region has 13 residues. The germline V gene has CDR1 GTSNPN and CDR2 SVGIG (reference sequence). The DNA of the CDR3 is TGTGCCTGGAGACGAACAGGGGCCTACGAGCAGTACTTC. Amino acids: CAWRRTGAYEQYF.

The chain has TRBV30 and TRBJ2-1; TRBD2 matches 9 bases. CDR3 size: 18 residues. Germline CDR1 and CDR2: GTSNPN and SVGIG (reference sequence). The junction had 13 bases not matched to a gene; V was cut back by 4 bases and J by 0 bases. The DNA for the CDR3 is TGTGCCTGGATAGGGGTAGCGGGGGAGCTGAGCTCCTACAATGAGCAGTTCTTC. Encoded protein: CAWIGVAGELSSYNEQFF.

This clone occurred once. This rearrangement joins TRBV27 to TRBJ2-4; D unclear. CDR1 and CDR2 (germline): MNHEY, SMNVEV (reference sequence). This CDR3 contains 15 residues. Trimming removed 6 bases at V and 1 base at J, with 13 bases between. Here the CDR3 DNA reads TGTGCCAGCAGCCGCTCAAGGGTTGCCAAAAACATTCAGTACTTC. This translates into CASSRSRVAKNIQYF.

The chain links TRBV7-2 to TRBJ2-1; TRBD2 matches at 13 bases. The CDR3 runs to 16 residues. The V and J ends lost 4 bases and 6 bases, in that order; junction bases with no gene match: 6. Germline CDR1 reads SGHTA; CDR2 reads FQGNSA. The CDR3 loop reads CASSSGLAGRGNEQFF. The CDR3 nucleotides are TGTGCCAGCAGCTCGGGACTAGCGGGAAGGGGCAATGAGCAGTTCTTC.

The rearrangement joins TRBV6-5 to TRBJ1-2; TRBD1 matches at 7 bases. V lost 4 bases to trimming and J lost 7 bases; unmatched junction nucleotides: 6. CDR1 and CDR2 (germline): MNHEY, SVGAGI. The CDR3 runs 13 residues. DNA for the CDR3: TGTGCCAGCAGTTCTCGGACAGGTCTTGGCTACACCTTC. Protein sequence: CASSSRTGLGYTF.

This clone has a single count. The rearrangement links TRBV6-1 to TRBJ2-7; 11 nucleotides agree with TRBD2. Germline V gene data show CDR1 as MNHNS and CDR2 as SASEGT. Trimming took 5 bases from V and 6 from J; bases not matched to a gene: 6. There are 14 residues in the CDR3. The CDR3 spells CASSNGLAGGEQYF. CDR3 coding DNA: TGTGCCAGCAGTAACGGCCTAGCGGGAGGCGAGCAGTACTTC.

The CDR3 region is CASSPDRGQKDQPQHF. CDR3 coding DNA: TGCGCCAGCAGCCCGGACAGGGGGCAAAAAGATCAGCCCCAGCATTTT. The chain combines TRBV5-1 with TRBJ1-5; 11 nucleotides align to TRBD1. The CDR3 has 16 residues. Trimming cost V 4 bases and J 5 bases; bases outside gene matches: 8. CDR1 and CDR2 from the germline V gene are SGHRS and YFSETQ.

This sequence joins TRBV27 and TRBJ2-7, with a weak D call TRBD2 (7 bases). The CDR3 runs 16 residues. In germline, CDR1 is MNHEY, CDR2 SMNVEV (reference sequence). Trimming removed 6 bases from V and 2 bases from J, with 20 bases in between. The CDR3 is CASSSTGGPLTYEQYF. CDR3 nucleotides: TGTGCCAGCAGCAGTACGGGGGGCCCGCTCACCTACGAGCAGTACTTC.

This chain links TRBV19 with TRBJ1-2; maybe TRBD1 (6 bases). The length of the CDR3 is 13 residues. The V and J ends lost 9 bases and 5 bases respectively, with 16 bases between them. Per the germline V gene, CDR1 is LNHDA and CDR2 is SQIVND (reference sequence). CDR3 nucleotide sequence: TGTGCCAGCCAGCCCGGGACACCATATGGCTACACCTTC. This translates into CASQPGTPYGYTF.